The rows below give T cell receptor beta chains drawn from one sample of a study of OX40 agonist ivuxolimab in advanced cancers. TCRdb's copy holds only in-frame clones and misses some; the assay was immunoSEQ multiplex PCR. The table has approximately 76,000 clones, over 75% seen once. Here the sequenced sample was CD4+ or CD8+ T cells sorted from blood, taken in a trial of the OX40 agonist ivuxolimab. The receptors were gathered from an adult with an advanced solid tumor such as melanoma, head and neck, liver or kidney cancer. CDR3s include the opening cysteine and the closing phenylalanine or tryptophan. The order of the fields is V gene, J gene, clone size, D gene, CDR3 DNA, CDR3 protein. The D gene is left open where the match is weak. Expanded clones get a size class; other rows say once, few or many, or leave the size out.

>TRBV19|TRBJ1-5|once|NA
TGTGCCAGTAGTATATCAGGGGTCAATCAGCCCCAGCATTTT
CASSISGVNQPQHF
>TRBV18|TRBJ2-7|NA|NA
TGTGCCAGCTCACCTTCCGACAACTACGAGCAGTACTTC
CASSPSDNYEQYF
>TRBV11-1|TRBJ1-2|NA|TRBD1
TGTGCCAGCAGCCATCCGGGACAGGGGGGCTATGGCTACACCTTC
CASSHPGQGGYGYTF
>TRBV7-2|TRBJ2-7|NA|TRBD2
TGTGCCAGCAGCTTAGAGCGGGGGGGCGCGGCGCAGCAGTACTTC
CASSLERGGAAQQYF
>TRBV9|TRBJ2-7|NA|NA
TGTGCCAGCAGCGTATCGGGCAGGGGCCACGAGCAGTACTTC
CASSVSGRGHEQYF
>TRBV6-5|TRBJ2-3|NA|NA
TGTGCCAGCAGTTACAGGGAACAACATACGCAGTATTTT
CASSYREQHTQYF
>TRBV18|TRBJ2-3|NA|NA
TGTGCCAGCTCACCAAATAGGCAGGGCACAGATACGCAGTATTTT
CASSPNRQGTDTQYF
>TRBV5-5|TRBJ2-7|NA|NA
TGTGCCAGCAGCTTGGTCGACGGCTCCTACGAGCAGTACTTC
CASSLVDGSYEQYF
>TRBV27|TRBJ2-7|NA|NA
TGTGCCAGCAGTTCGTACAAGAGGGGACAAGATAAACTTTACGAGCAGTACTTC
CASSSYKRGQDKLYEQYF
>TRBV29-1|TRBJ1-2|NA|TRBD1
TGCAGCGTTGAAAGGGCCGGGTCATTTCCGGGACAGGGGGCCTATGGCTACACCTTC
CSVERAGSFPGQGAYGYTF
>TRBV27|TRBJ2-7|NA|NA
TGTGCCAGCAGTTGGTCCGGGACGGCCTACGAGCAGTACTTC
CASSWSGTAYEQYF
>TRBV9|TRBJ1-1|NA|NA
TGTGCCAGCAGCGACAAGATCGGGGCTGAAGCTTTCTTT
CASSDKIGAEAFF
>TRBV5-1|TRBJ2-1|NA|NA
TGCGCCAGCAGCTTGCGGATTGGAACCCGATTAACTCCAAACTCCTACAATGAGCAGTTCTTC
CASSLRIGTRLTPNSYNEQFF
>TRBV29-1|TRBJ1-2|few|TRBD1
TGCAGCGTCCATCCGACAGGGGGCGTGGGCTACACCTTC
CSVHPTGGVGYTF
>TRBV4-3|TRBJ2-1|NA|TRBD2
TGCGCCAGCAGCCCCTCGGGACTAGCGGGGTTTCTCTCCTACAATGAGCAGTTCTTC
CASSPSGLAGFLSYNEQFF
>TRBV5-1|TRBJ2-3|NA|TRBD2
TGCGCCAGCAGCCGGACTAGCGGGGGACGCACAGATACGCAGTATTTT
CASSRTSGGRTDTQYF
>TRBV4-3|TRBJ2-1|few|NA
TGCGCCAGCAGCCAAGGCGTAGCGGCGTACAATGAGCAGTTCTTC
CASSQGVAAYNEQFF
>TRBV4-3|TRBJ1-2|NA|NA
TGCGCCAGCAGCCAAGAGACGGCCAACCCTTTTATCTATGGCTACACCTTC
CASSQETANPFIYGYTF
>TRBV14|TRBJ2-2|NA|NA
TGTGCCAGCAGCCAAGTGGGGGGGAACACCGGGGAGCTGTTTTTT
CASSQVGGNTGELFF
>TRBV9|TRBJ2-5|NA|TRBD1
TGTGCCAGCAGCCAAGCCGGGACAGGCCAACGGGAGACCCAGTACTTC
CASSQAGTGQRETQYF
>TRBV6-5|TRBJ2-3|NA|NA
TGTGCCAGCAGTTACTCGAAGCCCCGCACAGATACGCAGTATTTT
CASSYSKPRTDTQYF
>TRBV7-9|TRBJ1-1|NA|NA
TGTGCCAGCAGCTTTGAGGGAACTGAAGCTTTCTTT
CASSFEGTEAFF
>TRBV18|TRBJ1-2|NA|NA
TGTGCCAGCTCACCACCGAGAGGCGACGGCGGGGCGAGGGGCTACACCTTC
CASSPPRGDGGARGYTF
>TRBV5-1|TRBJ1-4|NA|NA
TGCGCCAGCAGCCCCGGACGGGTTGCAACTAATGAAAAACTGTTTTTT
CASSPGRVATNEKLFF
>TRBV30|TRBJ2-7|NA|NA
TGTGCCTGGAGCCTCAACTACGAGCAGTACTTC
CAWSLNYEQYF
>TRBV10-3|TRBJ2-2|NA|TRBD1
TGTGCCACGAAACAGGGGGCGGTCACCGGGGAGCTGTTTTTT
CATKQGAVTGELFF
>TRBV6-5|TRBJ1-1|NA|NA
TGTGCCAGCAGTTACTCTTTGTGGGGCACTGAAGCTTTCTTT
CASSYSLWGTEAFF
>TRBV18|TRBJ1-1|NA|NA
TGTGCCAGCTCTGGGAGCGGCACTGAAGCTTTCTTT
CASSGSGTEAFF
>TRBV6-5|TRBJ2-1|NA|NA
TGTGCCAGCAGTACTCAAACTGGGGGGCGGGGTGAGCAGTTCTTC
CASSTQTGGRGEQFF
>TRBV6-1|TRBJ2-3|NA|TRBD1
TGTGCCAGCAGGGGGCGGACAGGGGCCACAGATACGCAGTATTTT
CASRGRTGATDTQYF
>TRBV10-3|TRBJ2-7|NA|TRBD1
TGTGCCATCAGTGACGACAGGGCCACCTACGAGCAGTACTTC
CAISDDRATYEQYF
>TRBV7-8|TRBJ1-6|NA|TRBD1
TGTGCCAGCAGCGCGGAACCCCAGGGGGCTGGTAATTCACCCCTCCACTTT
CASSAEPQGAGNSPLHF
>TRBV7-5|TRBJ2-5|NA|NA
TGTGCCAGAAGCTTATCGGGAGGCAGGAGGGAGACCCAGTACTTC
CARSLSGGRRETQYF
>TRBV30|TRBJ2-1|NA|TRBD1
TGTGCCTGGGCGACAGGGGGCGGGAATGAGCAGTTCTTC
CAWATGGGNEQFF
>TRBV2|TRBJ2-5|NA|NA
TGTGCCAGCAGTGAGTCGGGAGATGTGACCCAGTACTTC
CASSESGDVTQYF
>TRBV7-3|TRBJ2-5|NA|NA
TGTGCCAGCAGCCCTTCGGGGGGCCGGGAGACCCAGTACTTC
CASSPSGGRETQYF
>TRBV28|TRBJ1-2|NA|NA
TGTGCCAGCAGTTTGGGGGGGGCGCAAAACTATGGCTACACCTTC
CASSLGGAQNYGYTF
>TRBV6-1|TRBJ2-5|NA|TRBD2
TGTGCCAGCAGGGCTAGCGGGGCCCGGGGGACCCAGTACTTC
CASRASGARGTQYF
>TRBV6-1|TRBJ1-2|few|NA
TGTGCCAGCAGTGAATGGTTGGACGGCTACACCTTC
CASSEWLDGYTF
>TRBV7-7|TRBJ2-5|NA|TRBD1
TGTGCTAGCAGCTTAGGCGGACAGGGAAGACAAGAGACCCAGTACTTC
CASSLGGQGRQETQYF
>TRBV19|TRBJ2-5|NA|NA
TGTGCCAGTAGTTTAGGCCTGCAAGAGACCCAGTACTTC
CASSLGLQETQYF
>TRBV5-4|TRBJ2-3|NA|TRBD1
TGTGCCAGCAGCTTTGACAGGGGGAGCACAGATACGCAGTATTTT
CASSFDRGSTDTQYF
>TRBV7-2|TRBJ2-3|NA|TRBD2
TGTGCCAGCAGCTTCAACGCGCGGGGGGGCGGGGCAGATACGCAGTATTTT
CASSFNARGGGADTQYF